This T cell receptor beta chain was captured by sequencing in a study of blood T cells in healthy people across ages. Overall study results and limits: The long-lived group displayed more naive CD4+ cells, plus higher diversity, than the aged donors did.

This CDR3 comprises 15 residues. Per the germline V gene, CDR1 is MNHNS and CDR2 is SASEGT. V was shortened by 7 bases and J by 4 bases, with 17 bases between the two germline ends. Next came a second PCR, run for about 7 to 11 cycles, which used a sample-barcoded 5' primer along with a J-beta primer mix. Each cDNA molecule carried a tag from a template-switch adaptor that contained 12 random nucleotides. MiXCR was run by TCRdb on the 5' RACE reads, yielding one entry per CDR3 protein. The repertoire includes over 1,300,000 distinct CDR3 sequences, 55% to 75% of them detected once, and 6.5% to 8% sits in the top ten. The donors, aged roughly 6 to 90, were healthy Caucasians from Russia. This clonotype was counted a few times. The target antigen is unknown.

The TCR was taken from a man aged 18 to 30 in good health. Sequenced material: blood. This chain connects TRBV6-1 to TRBJ2-1; unclear D gene. The CDR3 spells CASTRGAAGYNEQFF. For the CDR3, the DNA is TGTGCCAGCACCCGCGGCGCGGCTGGTTACAATGAGCAGTTCTTC.